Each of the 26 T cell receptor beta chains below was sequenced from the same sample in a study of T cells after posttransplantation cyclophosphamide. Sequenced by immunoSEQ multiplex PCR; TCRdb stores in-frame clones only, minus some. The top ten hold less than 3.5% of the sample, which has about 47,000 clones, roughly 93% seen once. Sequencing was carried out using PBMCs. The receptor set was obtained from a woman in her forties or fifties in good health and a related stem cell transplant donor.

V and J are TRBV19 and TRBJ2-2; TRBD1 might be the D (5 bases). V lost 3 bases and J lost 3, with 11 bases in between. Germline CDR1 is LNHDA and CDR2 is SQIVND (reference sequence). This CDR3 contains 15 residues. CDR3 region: CASSIAGWDTGELFF. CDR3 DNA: TGTGCCAGTAGTATCGCAGGGTGGGACACCGGGGAGCTGTTTTTT.

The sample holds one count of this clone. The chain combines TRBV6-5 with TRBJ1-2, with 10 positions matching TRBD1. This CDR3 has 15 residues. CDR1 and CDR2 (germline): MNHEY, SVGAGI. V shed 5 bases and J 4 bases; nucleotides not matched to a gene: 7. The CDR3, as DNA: TGTGCCAGCAGTAGACAGGGGGCCTCCCGCTATGGCTACACCTTC. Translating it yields CASSRQGASRYGYTF.

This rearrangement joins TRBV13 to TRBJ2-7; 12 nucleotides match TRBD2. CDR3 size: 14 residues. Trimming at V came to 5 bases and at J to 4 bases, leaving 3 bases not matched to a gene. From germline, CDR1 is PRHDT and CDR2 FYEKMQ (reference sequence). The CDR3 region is CASSEGLAGYEQYF. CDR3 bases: TGTGCCAGCAGCGAGGGACTAGCGGGTTACGAGCAGTACTTC.

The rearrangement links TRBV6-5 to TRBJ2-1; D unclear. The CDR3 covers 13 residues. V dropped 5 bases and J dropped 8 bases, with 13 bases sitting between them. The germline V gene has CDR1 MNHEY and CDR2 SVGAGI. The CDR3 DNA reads TGTGCCAGCAGTACGGTTGGTGTGGATGAGCAGTTCTTC. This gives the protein CASSTVGVDEQFF.

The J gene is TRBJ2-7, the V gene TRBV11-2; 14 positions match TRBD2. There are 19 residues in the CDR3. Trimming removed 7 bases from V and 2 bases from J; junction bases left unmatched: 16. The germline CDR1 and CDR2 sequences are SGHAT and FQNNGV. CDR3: CASNPHGLAGGLATYEQYF. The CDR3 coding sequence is TGTGCCAGCAACCCTCACGGACTAGCGGGGGGTCTGGCGACCTACGAGCAGTACTTC. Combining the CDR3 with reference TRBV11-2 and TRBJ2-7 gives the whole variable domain EAGVAQSPRYKIIEKRQSVAFWCNPISGHATLYWYQQILGQGPKLLIQFQNNGVVDDSQLPKDRFSAERLKGVDSTLKIQPAKLEDSAVYLCASNPHGLAGGLATYEQYFGPGTRLTVT.

CDR3 sequence reads: CAWSVTGGKAFF. The CDR3 DNA is TGTGCCTGGAGCGTGACAGGGGGCAAAGCTTTCTTT. The chain has TRBV30 and TRBJ1-1; 10 bases line up with TRBD1. V dropped 3 bases and J dropped 9; count of bases not matched to a gene: 4. This CDR3 region has 12 residues. Germline lookup yields CDR1 GTSNPN and CDR2 SVGIG (reference sequence).

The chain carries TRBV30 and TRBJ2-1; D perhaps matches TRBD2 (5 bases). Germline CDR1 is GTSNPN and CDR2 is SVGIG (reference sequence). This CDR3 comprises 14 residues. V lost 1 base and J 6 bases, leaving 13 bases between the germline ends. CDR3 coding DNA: TGTGCCTGGAGTGCCCTCCGGACTTTCAATGAGCAGTTCTTC. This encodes CAWSALRTFNEQFF.

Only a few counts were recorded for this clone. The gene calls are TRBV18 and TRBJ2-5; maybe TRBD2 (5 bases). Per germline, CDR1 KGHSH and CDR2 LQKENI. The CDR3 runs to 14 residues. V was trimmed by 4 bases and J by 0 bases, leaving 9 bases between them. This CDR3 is CASSRENNQETQYF. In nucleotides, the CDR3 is TGTGCCAGCTCACGGGAGAATAACCAAGAGACCCAGTACTTC.

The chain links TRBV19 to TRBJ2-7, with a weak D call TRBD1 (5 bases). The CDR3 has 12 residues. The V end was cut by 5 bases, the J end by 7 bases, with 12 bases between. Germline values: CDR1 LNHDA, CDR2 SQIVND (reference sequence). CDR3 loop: CASSQGPWEQYF. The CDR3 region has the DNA TGTGCCAGTAGTCAGGGTCCTTGGGAGCAGTACTTC.

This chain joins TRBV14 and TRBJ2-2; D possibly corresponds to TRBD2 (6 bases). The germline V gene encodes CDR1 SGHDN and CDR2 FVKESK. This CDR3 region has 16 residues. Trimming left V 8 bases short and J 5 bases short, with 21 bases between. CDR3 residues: CASPGRLGEVTGELFF. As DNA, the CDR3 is TGTGCCAGCCCAGGACGACTAGGGGAGGTTACCGGGGAGCTGTTTTTT.

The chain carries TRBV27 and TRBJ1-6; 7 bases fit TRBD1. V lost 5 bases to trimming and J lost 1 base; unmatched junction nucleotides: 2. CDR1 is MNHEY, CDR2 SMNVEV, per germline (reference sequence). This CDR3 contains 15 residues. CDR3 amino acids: CASSRQGSYNSPLHF. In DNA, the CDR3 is TGTGCCAGCAGTCGACAGGGTTCCTATAATTCACCCCTCCACTTT.

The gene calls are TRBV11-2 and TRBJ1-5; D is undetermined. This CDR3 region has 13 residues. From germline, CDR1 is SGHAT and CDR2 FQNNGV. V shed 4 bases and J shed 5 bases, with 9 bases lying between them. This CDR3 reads CASSSSGYQPQHF. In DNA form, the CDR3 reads TGTGCCAGCAGCTCGAGCGGATATCAGCCCCAGCATTTT.

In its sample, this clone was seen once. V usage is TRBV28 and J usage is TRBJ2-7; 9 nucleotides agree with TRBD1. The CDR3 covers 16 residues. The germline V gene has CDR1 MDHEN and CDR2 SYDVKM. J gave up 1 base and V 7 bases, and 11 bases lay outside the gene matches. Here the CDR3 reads CASTAPSGTGSYEQYF. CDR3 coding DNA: TGTGCCAGCACCGCCCCTTCCGGGACAGGGTCCTACGAGCAGTACTTC.

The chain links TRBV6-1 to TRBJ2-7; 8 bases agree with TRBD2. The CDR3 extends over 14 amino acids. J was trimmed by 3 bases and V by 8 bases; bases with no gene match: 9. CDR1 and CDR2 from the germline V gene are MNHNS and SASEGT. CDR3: CASASSGTSYEQYF. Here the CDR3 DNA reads TGTGCCAGCGCATCTTCCGGGACTAGCTACGAGCAGTACTTC.

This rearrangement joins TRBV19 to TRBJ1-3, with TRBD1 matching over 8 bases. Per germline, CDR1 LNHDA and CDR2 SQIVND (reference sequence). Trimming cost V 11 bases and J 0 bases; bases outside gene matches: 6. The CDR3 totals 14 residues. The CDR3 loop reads CAVGQGDSGNTIYF. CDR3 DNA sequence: TGTGCCGTCGGACAGGGAGACTCTGGAAACACCATATATTTT.

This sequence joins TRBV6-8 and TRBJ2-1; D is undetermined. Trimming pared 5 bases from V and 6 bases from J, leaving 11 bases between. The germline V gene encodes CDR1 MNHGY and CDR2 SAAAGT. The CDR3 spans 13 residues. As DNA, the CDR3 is TGTGCCAGCAGTCTCGGTATCGGCAATGAGCAGTTCTTC. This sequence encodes CASSLGIGNEQFF.

The DNA for the CDR3 is TGTGCCAGCAGCCCCGCCCAGGCGGGTGAAGCTTTCTTT. Amino acid sequence: CASSPAQAGEAFF. V usage is TRBV14 and J usage is TRBJ1-1; D not certain. The CDR3 consists of 13 residues. Germline V gene lookup returns CDR1 SGHDN and CDR2 FVKESK. V was pared by 4 bases and J by 7 bases, with 13 bases between.

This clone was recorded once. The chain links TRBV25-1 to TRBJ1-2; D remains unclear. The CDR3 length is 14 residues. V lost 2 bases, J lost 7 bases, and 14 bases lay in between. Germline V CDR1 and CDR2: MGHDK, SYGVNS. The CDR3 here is CASSETTAERGYTF. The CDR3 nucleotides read TGTGCCAGCAGTGAAACGACTGCCGAACGTGGCTACACCTTC.

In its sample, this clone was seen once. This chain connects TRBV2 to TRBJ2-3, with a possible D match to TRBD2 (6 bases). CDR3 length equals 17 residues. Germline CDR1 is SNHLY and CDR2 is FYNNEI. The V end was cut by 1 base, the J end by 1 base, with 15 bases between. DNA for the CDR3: TGTGCCAGCAGTGAAGAGTTGGAGGGAGAGGGCACAGATACGCAGTATTTT. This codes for CASSEELEGEGTDTQYF.

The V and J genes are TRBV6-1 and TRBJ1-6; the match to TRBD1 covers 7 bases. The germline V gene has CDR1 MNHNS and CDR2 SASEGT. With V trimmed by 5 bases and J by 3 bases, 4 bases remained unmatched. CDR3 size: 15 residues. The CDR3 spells CASSTGQVYNSPLHF. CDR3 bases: TGTGCCAGCAGTACAGGACAGGTCTATAATTCACCCCTCCACTTT.

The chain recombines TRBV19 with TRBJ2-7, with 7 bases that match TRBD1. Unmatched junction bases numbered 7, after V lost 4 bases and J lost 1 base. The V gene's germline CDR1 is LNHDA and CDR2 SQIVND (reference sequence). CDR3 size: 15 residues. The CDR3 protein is CASSKDREGSYEQYF. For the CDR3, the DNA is TGTGCCAGTAGTAAAGACAGGGAAGGTTCCTACGAGCAGTACTTC.

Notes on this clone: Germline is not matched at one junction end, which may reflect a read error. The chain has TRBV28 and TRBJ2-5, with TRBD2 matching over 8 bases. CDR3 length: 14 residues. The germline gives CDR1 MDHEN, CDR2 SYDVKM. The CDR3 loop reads CASSLAGGDKTQHF. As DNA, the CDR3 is TGTGCCAGCAGTTTAGCGGGAGGTGATAAGACCCAGCACTTC.

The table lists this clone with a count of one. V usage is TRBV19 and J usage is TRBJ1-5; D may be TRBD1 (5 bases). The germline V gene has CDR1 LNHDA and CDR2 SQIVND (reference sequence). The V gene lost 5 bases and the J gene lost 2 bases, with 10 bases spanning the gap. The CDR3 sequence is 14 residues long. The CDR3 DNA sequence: TGTGCCAGTAGTGTCTGGACACGCAATCAGCCCCAGCATTTT. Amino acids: CASSVWTRNQPQHF.

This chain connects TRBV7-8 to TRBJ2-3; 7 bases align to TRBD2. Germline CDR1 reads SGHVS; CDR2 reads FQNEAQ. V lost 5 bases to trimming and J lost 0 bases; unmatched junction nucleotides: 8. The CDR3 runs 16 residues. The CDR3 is CASSPAMGGSTDTQYF. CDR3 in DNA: TGTGCCAGCAGCCCCGCAATGGGGGGGAGCACAGATACGCAGTATTTT.

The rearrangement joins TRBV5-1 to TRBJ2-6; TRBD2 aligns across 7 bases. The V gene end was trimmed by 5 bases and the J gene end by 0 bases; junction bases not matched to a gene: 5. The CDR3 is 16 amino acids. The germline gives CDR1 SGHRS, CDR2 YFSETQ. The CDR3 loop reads CASSPTGGSGANVLTF. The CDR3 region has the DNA TGCGCCAGCAGTCCCACGGGGGGCTCTGGGGCCAACGTCCTGACTTTC.

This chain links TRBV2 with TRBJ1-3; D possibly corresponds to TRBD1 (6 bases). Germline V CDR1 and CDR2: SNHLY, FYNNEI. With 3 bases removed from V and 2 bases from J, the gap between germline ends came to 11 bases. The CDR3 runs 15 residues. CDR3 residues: CASSDRGAAGNTIYF. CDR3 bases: TGTGCCAGCAGTGACCGGGGGGCAGCTGGAAACACCATATATTTT.